These 8 T cell receptor beta chains originate from one sample sequenced in a study of blood T cells in healthy people across ages. The authors ran a second PCR of 7 to 11 cycles using a sample-barcoded 5' primer and a J-beta primer mix. TCRdb ran MiXCR on the 5' RACE reads and lists one entry per CDR3 protein. The sample has 900,000 to 950,000 distinct CDR3 sequences, roughly 28% seen once. These data also formed part of another study, on T cells of mothers and their children.

What was sequenced was blood. The receptors derive from a woman between 40 and 55 years old in good health.

The table lists this clonotype with a few counts. Mismatch with germline at one junction end may stem from a read error. The V gene is TRBV18, the J gene TRBJ2-3; D may be TRBD1 or TRBD2 (5 bases each). Germline CDR1 and CDR2: KGHSH and LQKENI. The CDR3 length is 13 residues. The CDR3 region has the DNA TGTGCCAGCCCACCACCGGGACGGGATACGCAGTATTTT. Translating it yields CASPPPGRDTQYF.

This clonotype has more than one count but fewer than ten. The J gene is TRBJ2-7, the V gene TRBV20-1, with 7 positions matching TRBD1. Germline V CDR1 and CDR2: DFQATT, SNEGSKA (reference sequence). This CDR3 spans 13 amino acids. The J segment lost 2 bases and the V segment lost 2 bases, leaving 3 bases of the junction unmatched. The DNA of the CDR3 is TGCAGTGCTAGATTTGACAGGGCCTACGAGCAGTACTTC. As protein: CSARFDRAYEQYF.

V is TRBV7-9 and J is TRBJ1-1; the D gene is possibly TRBD1 (5 bases). Germline lookup yields CDR1 SEHNR and CDR2 FQNEAQ (reference sequence). This CDR3 spans 13 amino acids. V lost 3 bases and J lost 3, with 8 bases in between. Here the CDR3 reads CASSFPRDTEAFF. CDR3 nucleotides: TGTGCCAGCAGCTTCCCCAGGGACACTGAAGCTTTCTTT. Complete variable domain (other parts from reference TRBV7-9 and TRBJ1-1): DTGVSQNPRHKITKRGQNVTFRCDPISEHNRLYWYRQTLGQGPEFLTYFQNEAQLEKSRLLSDRFSAERPKGSFSTLEIQRTEQGDSAMYLCASSFPRDTEAFFGQGTRLTVV.

The CDR3 sequence is CASSIRTGYEQYF. The CDR3 DNA is TGTGCCAGCAGCATTCGAACAGGTTACGAGCAGTACTTC. The J gene is TRBJ2-5, the V gene TRBV7-2; possibly TRBD1 for D (5 bases). The J call may be faulty, since TRBJ2-7 better matches the DNA end. The CDR3 is made up of 13 amino acids. The germline gives CDR1 SGHTA, CDR2 FQGNSA.

The V call is TRBV5-6, the J call TRBJ2-1; D possibly corresponds to TRBD2 (7 bases). V was trimmed by 4 bases and J by 6 bases, leaving 17 bases between them. Germline CDR1 SGHDT, CDR2 YYEEEE. The CDR3 covers 15 residues. CDR3 coding DNA: TGTGCCAGCAGCCCCCTTCGGGGGGCCGTCAATGAGCAGTTCTTC. Translating it yields CASSPLRGAVNEQFF.

This rearrangement joins TRBV28 to TRBJ1-2; D is unresolved. This CDR3 has 14 residues. Germline values: CDR1 MDHEN, CDR2 SYDVKM. The V end was cut by 4 bases, the J end by 3 bases, with 12 bases between. The CDR3 DNA reads as TGTGCCAGCAGTTCGACACCTCACGACTATGGCTACACCTTC. This codes for CASSSTPHDYGYTF.

The chain combines TRBV7-2 with TRBJ1-2, with D maybe TRBD1 (6 bases). Germline CDR1 is SGHTA and CDR2 is FQGNSA. V lost 2 bases and J lost 8, with 18 bases in between. The CDR3 runs to 15 residues. CDR3 sequence: CASSLNGRGGWGYTF. For the CDR3, the DNA is TGTGCCAGCAGCTTAAATGGCAGGGGAGGATGGGGCTACACCTTC.

This clonotype has at least ten counts. This chain links TRBV7-2 with TRBJ1-1, with unresolved D. Trimming stripped 7 bases from V and 6 bases from J, with 15 bases between. The V gene's germline CDR1 is SGHTA and CDR2 FQGNSA. The CDR3 has 13 residues. CDR3 amino acids: CASTIFNAAEAFF. CDR3 in DNA: TGTGCCAGCACAATATTTAATGCGGCTGAAGCTTTCTTT.